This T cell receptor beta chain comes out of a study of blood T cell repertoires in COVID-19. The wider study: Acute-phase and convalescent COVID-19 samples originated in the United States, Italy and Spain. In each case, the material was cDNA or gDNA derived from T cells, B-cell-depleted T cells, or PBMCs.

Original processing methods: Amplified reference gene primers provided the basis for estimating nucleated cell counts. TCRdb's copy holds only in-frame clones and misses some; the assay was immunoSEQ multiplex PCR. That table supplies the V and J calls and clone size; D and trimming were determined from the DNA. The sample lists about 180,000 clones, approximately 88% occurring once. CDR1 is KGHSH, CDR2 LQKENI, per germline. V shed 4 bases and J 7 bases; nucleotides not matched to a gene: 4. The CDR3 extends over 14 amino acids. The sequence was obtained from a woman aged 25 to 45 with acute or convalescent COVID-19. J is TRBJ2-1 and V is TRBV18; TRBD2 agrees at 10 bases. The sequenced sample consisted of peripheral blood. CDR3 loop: CASSLAGGGNEQFF. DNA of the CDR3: TGTGCCAGCTCACTAGCGGGAGGCGGTAATGAGCAGTTCTTC.